This TCR beta chain appears in the sequencing data of a study of T cell clonotyping in hematopoietic cell transplantation (dated by TCRdb to the early 2020s). General notes on the study: The study collected 110 to 150 blood samples from some 33 consecutive transplant recipients and their related donors. Recruitment of patients was conducted between September 2015 and early 2017, and follow-up was continued until late 2020 or death.

Results the study describes overall, beyond this receptor: A decrease in recipient TCR diversity was observed after transplant, and a progressive increase in pathologically expanded clonotypes was seen from day 30 to day 180. Recipient repertoires showed only a small fraction of overlap with donor repertoires, and over 95% appeared de novo at the given depth. The sample size was limited and the cells went unsorted, which meant the CD4 and CD8 repertoire contributions could not be told apart. Inverse Simpson Index values from donors and from recipients before transplant predicted broader TCR repertoire diversity after transplant.

The immunoSEQ assay, a bias-controlled multiplex PCR with V- and J-specific primers, was used to amplify TCR beta CDR3 regions from genomic DNA. In a second PCR step, the CDR3 amplicons were tagged with a proprietary barcode plus Illumina adapter sequences. CDR3 libraries were sequenced on an Illumina MiSeq instrument. As for the authors' bioinformatics: Export and quality control were handled in immunoSEQ Analyzer 3.0, while downstream analyses relied on R Bioconductor and Immunarch. Repertoire metrics were calculated using only productive rearrangements within the normalized downsampled data set. In the normalized cohort, a clonotype counted as pathologically expanded if the clonotype was larger than 5 templates. The Inverse Simpson Index served as the measure of repertoire diversity. CMV-specificity analyses were carried out on the non-normalized data set to capture all clonotypes. The table comes from immuneACCESS by way of TCRdb, which keeps in-frame sequences with V and J called. Part of the clones is missing from these tables; in studies checked, under half for an unresolved V gene and the rest for unknown reasons. The DNA was the basis for D and trimming; V, J and clone size are from that table. The sample contains about 43,000 clones, about 96% of them found a single time. Nearly 0.95% of the sample lies in the top ten.

CDR1 and CDR2 are read off the germline V gene as SGHAT and FQNNGV. The cysteine opens and the phenylalanine closes a CDR3 of 15 amino acids. Only the CDR3 portion is preserved as DNA: 45 bases, with reading frame beginning at the first base. Deletion took 1 base off V and 2 bases off J, with a span of 9 bases between the germline ends. For this clone: Its recognized antigen is unknown. Base-call qualities are not available, and no considerably larger clone is one nucleotide away.

Related transplant donors provided blood samples for TCR beta sequencing. Using Nuclei Lysis Solution, genomic DNA was extracted from unfractionated peripheral blood mononuclear cells that were either fresh or cryopreserved. The TCR was taken from a young man in good health. Some clones in this sample may be carry-over from other donors' samples. Sequencing was done on a sample of peripheral blood mononuclear cells. The chain couples TRBV11-2 to TRBJ2-1; there is no confident call for the D gene. The DNA sequence is as follows: TGTGCCAGCAGCTTAGTTGCCGGACCCTACAATGAGCAGTTCTTC. This gives the protein CASSLVAGPYNEQFF.